The 27 T cell receptor beta chains reported below all come from one sample, sequenced in a study of T cell changes during pregnancy in multiple sclerosis. Generated by immunoSEQ multiplex PCR, the TCRdb table keeps only in-frame clones and is missing some. The sample consists of 30,000 to 45,000 clones, roughly 90% of them appearing once. The sequenced sample was CD8+ T cells from peripheral blood mononuclear cells, obtained in the first trimester of pregnancy. The source of these receptors is a female donor with multiple sclerosis, enrolled in a pregnancy study.

In this sample, this clone turned up once. The V gene is TRBV9, the J gene TRBJ1-2; D possibly corresponds to TRBD1 (6 bases). V shed 4 bases and J shed 3 bases, with 16 bases lying between them. CDR1 is SGDLS and CDR2 is YYNGEE in the germline V gene. The CDR3 is 15 amino acids. As DNA, the CDR3 is TGTGCCAGCAGCTCGGGGGGCACGGACTACTATGGCTACACCTTC. Amino acids: CASSSGGTDYYGYTF.

This rearrangement joins TRBV13 to TRBJ1-1; no reliable D call. In germline, CDR1 is PRHDT, CDR2 FYEKMQ (reference sequence). The germline V and J ends were trimmed by 0 bases and 7 bases, with 9 bases remaining between them. This CDR3 contains 13 residues. The CDR3 protein is CASSLGRGNEAFF. DNA of the CDR3: TGTGCCAGCAGCTTAGGCCGCGGGAATGAAGCTTTCTTT.

The chain links TRBV13 to TRBJ2-4; 7 bases map to TRBD1. Looked up from germline, CDR1 is PRHDT and CDR2 is FYEKMQ (reference sequence). Unmatched junction bases numbered 1, after V lost 1 base and J lost 13 bases. The CDR3 extends over 11 amino acids. The CDR3, as DNA: TGTGCCAGCAGCTTAGAAGGGGGCCAGTACTTC. Encoded protein: CASSLEGGQYF. Complete variable domain (other parts from reference TRBV13 and TRBJ2-4): AAGVIQSPRHLIKEKRETATLKCYPIPRHDTVYWYQQGPGQDPQFLISFYEKMQSDKGSIPDRFSAQQFSDYHSELNMSSLELGDSALYFCASSLEGGQYFGAGTRLSVL.

CDR3 loop: CASSLGGTSGTGRFF. The CDR3 DNA is TGTGCCAGCAGTTTAGGAGGAACTAGCGGCACTGGGCGGTTCTTC. The rearrangement joins TRBV27 to TRBJ2-1; 8 nucleotides match TRBD2. The length of the CDR3 is 15 residues. V lost 2 bases and J lost 15; bases outside the gene matches: 15. CDR1 is MNHEY, CDR2 SMNVEV, per germline (reference sequence).

The chain uses TRBV29-1 and TRBJ2-5; perhaps TRBD1 as D (5 bases). CDR1 and CDR2 from the germline V gene are SQVTM and ANQGSEA. CDR3 length: 12 amino acids. The V end was cut by 5 bases, the J end by 0 bases, with 7 bases between. The CDR3 loop is CSVPGYQETQYF. In DNA, the CDR3 is TGCAGCGTTCCAGGGTACCAAGAGACCCAGTACTTC.

V usage is TRBV11-2 and J usage is TRBJ1-2; no firm D call. Per the germline V gene, CDR1 is SGHAT and CDR2 is FQNNGV. V was trimmed by 1 base and J by 10 bases, leaving 7 bases between them. This CDR3 has 11 residues. CDR3 sequence (DNA): TGTGCCAGCAGCTTAGGACGGGACTACACCTTC. Its translation: CASSLGRDYTF.

The J gene is TRBJ1-3, the V gene TRBV5-1; the D gene is possibly TRBD1 (5 bases). This CDR3 contains 13 residues. Per the germline V gene, CDR1 is SGHRS and CDR2 is YFSETQ. Trimming stripped 4 bases from V and 4 bases from J, with 9 bases between. CDR3 region: CASSQWTGNTIYF. The DNA of the CDR3 is TGCGCCAGCAGCCAATGGACAGGAAACACCATATATTTT.

V is TRBV29-1 and J is TRBJ1-1; 9 nucleotides align to TRBD1. Trimming cost V 7 bases and J 7 bases; bases outside gene matches: 7. The CDR3 extends over 12 amino acids. Germline assignment: CDR1 SQVTM and CDR2 ANQGSEA. The CDR3 loop reads CSGQGDRIEAFF. The CDR3 DNA is TGCAGCGGACAGGGGGATCGAATTGAAGCTTTCTTT.

This chain connects TRBV6-6 to TRBJ1-1, with D possibly matching TRBD1 (6 bases). Trimming removed 0 bases from V and 0 bases from J, with 8 bases in between. This CDR3 spans 15 amino acids. Germline V CDR1 and CDR2: MNHNY, SVGAGI (reference sequence). The CDR3 nucleotides are TGTGCCAGCAGTTACTCGGCAGGGGTGAACACTGAAGCTTTCTTT. This gives the protein CASSYSAGVNTEAFF.

V usage is TRBV7-9 and J usage is TRBJ1-4; D remains ambiguous. In germline, CDR1 is SEHNR, CDR2 FQNEAQ (reference sequence). CDR3 length: 14 residues. Trimming removed 5 bases at V and 5 bases at J, with 12 bases between. CDR3 DNA: TGTGCCAGCAGCCATCAGAATTCAAATGAAAAACTGTTTTTT. It codes for CASSHQNSNEKLFF.

The V gene is TRBV9, the J gene TRBJ2-2; 9 bases align to TRBD1. Germline trimming cut 3 bases from V and 0 bases from J; bases unmatched to any gene: 6. The CDR3 extends over 17 amino acids. CDR1 and CDR2 from the germline V gene are SGDLS and YYNGEE. CDR3 sequence: CASSEPGQGANTGELFF. The CDR3, as DNA: TGTGCCAGCAGCGAACCGGGACAGGGCGCGAACACCGGGGAGCTGTTTTTT.

The chain recombines TRBV27 with TRBJ2-7; 11 nucleotides match TRBD2. Germline-derived CDR1 and CDR2 are MNHEY and SMNVEV (reference sequence). The CDR3 spans 14 residues. The ends lost 5 bases at V and 4 bases at J; junction bases unmatched: 4. The CDR3 region is CASSHSGGGYEQYF. The CDR3, as DNA: TGTGCCAGCAGTCATAGCGGGGGGGGTTACGAGCAGTACTTC.

The gene calls are TRBV9 and TRBJ2-7; 11 nucleotides match TRBD1. The germline CDR1 and CDR2 sequences are SGDLS and YYNGEE. CDR3 length: 16 amino acids. V lost 0 bases and J lost 3; bases outside the gene matches: 5. The CDR3 region is CASSVDPGTGGYEQYF. The CDR3 region has the DNA TGTGCCAGCAGCGTAGACCCCGGGACAGGGGGCTACGAGCAGTACTTC.

This clone has a single count. The chain carries TRBV5-5 and TRBJ1-5; 9 bases map to TRBD1. V lost 2 bases to trimming and J lost 7 bases; unmatched junction nucleotides: 7. From germline, CDR1 is SGHKS and CDR2 YYEKEE (reference sequence). The CDR3 has 15 residues. The CDR3 DNA follows: TGTGCCAGCAGCTTCTTGGGACAGGGTCGGCAGCCCCAGCATTTT. Protein sequence: CASSFLGQGRQPQHF.

This sequence joins TRBV14 and TRBJ1-2; D not certain. Germline assignment: CDR1 SGHDN and CDR2 FVKESK. The CDR3 is made up of 13 amino acids. Trimming cost V 7 bases and J 2 bases, with 11 bases left between them. Here the CDR3 reads CASTPGYNYGYTF. CDR3 in DNA: TGTGCCAGCACTCCCGGGTACAACTATGGCTACACCTTC.

The genes are TRBV7-9 and TRBJ1-5; D remains unclear. Germline V gene sequence: CDR1 SEHNR, CDR2 FQNEAQ (reference sequence). The CDR3 is 14 residues long. The V end lost 5 bases, the J end lost 2 bases, and 10 bases lay between the germline ends. The CDR3 is CASSHPGGNQPQHF. CDR3 nucleotides: TGTGCCAGCAGCCATCCCGGGGGCAATCAGCCCCAGCATTTT.

The genes are TRBV11-2 and TRBJ1-1; 7 positions match TRBD1. The J segment lost 8 bases and the V segment lost 4 bases, leaving 7 bases of the junction unmatched. This CDR3 region has 13 residues. Germline CDR1 SGHAT, CDR2 FQNNGV. Here the CDR3 DNA reads TGTGCCAGCAGCTGGGGGACAGAACTAGAAGCTTTCTTT. Translated, it gives CASSWGTELEAFF.

This rearrangement joins TRBV29-1 to TRBJ2-4; 11 bases align to TRBD2. CDR1 is SQVTM and CDR2 is ANQGSEA in the germline V gene. CDR3 length: 12 residues. V gave up 7 bases and J gave up 8 bases; unmatched junction bases: 4. The DNA for the CDR3 is TGCAGCGCCGGGACTAGCGGACACATTCAGTACTTC. Protein: CSAGTSGHIQYF. The variable domain in full, completed from reference TRBV29-1 and TRBJ2-4, reads SAVISQKPSRDICQRGTSLTIQCQVDSQVTMMFWYRQQPGQSLTLIATANQGSEATYESGFVIDKFPISRPNLTFSTLTVSNMSPEDSSIYLCSAGTSGHIQYFGAGTRLSVL.

The genes are TRBV6-1 and TRBJ2-7; 7 bases match TRBD1. The CDR3 sequence is 15 residues long. Germline lookup yields CDR1 MNHNS and CDR2 SASEGT. V was clipped by 1 base and J by 2 bases; unmatched bases: 5. CDR3 bases: TGTGCCAGCAGTGAAGACAGGGGCGAGGCCTACGAGCAGTACTTC. It yields the protein CASSEDRGEAYEQYF.

The V gene is TRBV2, the J gene TRBJ1-1; tentatively, D is TRBD1 (5 bases). This CDR3 is built from 14 residues. CDR1 SNHLY and CDR2 FYNNEI come from the germline V gene. V was cut by 7 bases and J by 9 bases, with 21 bases left in between. As DNA, the CDR3 is TGTGCCAGCAAAGATTTGACAGCACTAAATCAAGCTTTCTTT. Translated: CASKDLTALNQAFF.

V is TRBV19 and J is TRBJ2-5; 10 positions agree with TRBD1. The length of the CDR3 is 18 residues. V gave up 1 base and J gave up 2 bases; unmatched junction bases: 10. CDR1 and CDR2 (germline): LNHDA, SQIVND (reference sequence). The CDR3 DNA reads as TGTGCCAGTAGTATAGGTACCGGGACAGGGGTAGGTCAAGAGACCCAGTACTTC. Translation gives CASSIGTGTGVGQETQYF.

The rearrangement uses TRBV30 and TRBJ2-2; D is possibly TRBD1 (6 bases). The CDR3 has 14 residues. The germline V gene encodes CDR1 GTSNPN and CDR2 SVGIG (reference sequence). V was trimmed by 3 bases and J by 2 bases, leaving 10 bases between them. Written as DNA, the CDR3 is TGTGCCTGGAGCTGGACAGCTAACACCGGGGAGCTGTTTTTT. It yields the protein CAWSWTANTGELFF.

The chain is built from TRBV29-1 and TRBJ1-1; D is unresolved. The germline V gene has CDR1 SQVTM and CDR2 ANQGSEA. The CDR3 totals 11 residues. Trimming stripped 8 bases from V and 2 bases from J, with 9 bases between. CDR3: CSHTRNTEAFF. The CDR3 bases are TGCAGCCACACACGAAACACTGAAGCTTTCTTT.

The V and J genes are TRBV29-1 and TRBJ2-7; 8 positions match TRBD1. The CDR3 has 12 residues. Germline CDR1 is SQVTM and CDR2 is ANQGSEA. For the CDR3, the DNA is TGCGGACTCCTGACAGGGGATGGCGAGCAGTACTTC. This translates into CGLLTGDGEQYF.

This chain links TRBV7-9 with TRBJ2-7; 10 bases match TRBD1. The CDR3 contains 15 residues. CDR1 and CDR2 from the germline V gene are SEHNR and FQNEAQ (reference sequence). V was clipped by 5 bases and J by 5 bases; unmatched bases: 9. CDR3 coding DNA: TGTGCCAGCAGCCCCTGGGATGGGACAGGGGACGAGCAGTACTTC. Protein: CASSPWDGTGDEQYF. Together with reference TRBV7-9 and TRBJ2-7, the CDR3 gives the full variable domain: DTGVSQNPRHKITKRGQNVTFRCDPISEHNRLYWYRQTLGQGPEFLTYFQNEAQLEKSRLLSDRFSAERPKGSFSTLEIQRTEQGDSAMYLCASSPWDGTGDEQYFGPGTRLTVT.

The chain is built from TRBV7-6 and TRBJ2-5, with a tentative D call TRBD2 (7 bases). This CDR3 spans 17 amino acids. Per the germline V gene, CDR1 is SGHVS and CDR2 is FNYEAQ. The ends were cut back, 5 bases at V and 5 bases at J, with 24 bases in the middle. The CDR3 loop reads CASSPLWEGGLGETQYF. CDR3 nucleotides: TGTGCCAGCAGCCCACTTTGGGAGGGGGGGCTGGGGGAGACCCAGTACTTC.

This chain joins TRBV9 and TRBJ2-2; the D is unclear. Trimming pared 4 bases from V and 0 bases from J, leaving 10 bases between. Germline V gene data show CDR1 as SGDLS and CDR2 as YYNGEE. The CDR3 loop spans 15 amino acids. The chain's CDR3 is CASSTTEANTGELFF. CDR3 DNA: TGTGCCAGCAGCACCACCGAGGCGAACACCGGGGAGCTGTTTTTT.